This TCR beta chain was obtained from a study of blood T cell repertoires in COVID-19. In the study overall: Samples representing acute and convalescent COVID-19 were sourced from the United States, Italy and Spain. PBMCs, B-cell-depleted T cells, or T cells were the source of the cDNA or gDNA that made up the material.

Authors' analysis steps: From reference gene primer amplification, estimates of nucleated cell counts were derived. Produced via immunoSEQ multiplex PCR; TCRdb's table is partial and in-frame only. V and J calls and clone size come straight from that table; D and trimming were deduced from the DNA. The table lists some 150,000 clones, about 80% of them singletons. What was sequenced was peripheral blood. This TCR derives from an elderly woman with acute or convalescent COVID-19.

The CDR3 region has the DNA TGTGCCAGCAGCACCCTGACCGGGAGGGGCTACACCTTC. Its protein is CASSTLTGRGYTF. The rearrangement links TRBV3-1 (or the pseudogene TRBV3-2) to TRBJ1-2; D remains ambiguous. Trimming shortened V by 5 bases and J by 8 bases, and 15 bases separated the two germline ends. Germline V gene lookup returns CDR1 LGHDT and CDR2 YNNKEL (reference sequence). The CDR3 sequence is 13 residues long.